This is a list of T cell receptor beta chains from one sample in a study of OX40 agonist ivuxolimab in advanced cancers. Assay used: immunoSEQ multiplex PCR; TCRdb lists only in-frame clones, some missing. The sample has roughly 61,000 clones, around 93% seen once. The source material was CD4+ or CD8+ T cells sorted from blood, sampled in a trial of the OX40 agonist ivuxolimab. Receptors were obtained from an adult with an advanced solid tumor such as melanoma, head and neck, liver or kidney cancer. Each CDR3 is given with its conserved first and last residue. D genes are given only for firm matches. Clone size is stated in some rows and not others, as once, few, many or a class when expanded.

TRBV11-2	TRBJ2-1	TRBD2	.	CASSSLAGPYNEQFF	TGTGCCAGCAGCTCACTAGCGGGGCCCTACAATGAGCAGTTCTTC
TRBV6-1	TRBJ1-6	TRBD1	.	CASSEGTGDNSPLHF	TGTGCCAGCAGTGAGGGGACAGGGGATAATTCACCCCTCCACTTT
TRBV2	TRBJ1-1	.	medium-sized	CAASLGEAFF	TGTGCAGCGTCTCTGGGTGAAGCTTTCTTT
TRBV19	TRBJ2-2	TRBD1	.	CASSMTGVTGELFF	TGTGCCAGTAGTATGACAGGGGTCACCGGGGAGCTGTTTTTT
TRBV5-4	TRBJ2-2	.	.	CASSLSTGELFF	TGTGCCAGCAGCTTGAGCACCGGGGAGCTGTTTTTT
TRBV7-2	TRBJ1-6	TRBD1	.	CASSLRDRVFGSPLHF	TGTGCCAGCAGCTTAAGGGACAGGGTGTTCGGTTCACCCCTCCACTTT
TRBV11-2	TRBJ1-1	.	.	CASSFLPGGATEAFF	TGTGCCAGCAGCTTCCTACCGGGAGGGGCCACTGAAGCTTTCTTT
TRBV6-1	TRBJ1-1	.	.	CASSVGGENTEAFF	TGTGCCAGCAGTGTGGGGGGAGAAAACACTGAAGCTTTCTTT
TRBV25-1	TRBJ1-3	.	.	CASTWGGSGNTIYF	TGTGCCAGCACCTGGGGCGGCTCTGGAAACACCATATATTTT
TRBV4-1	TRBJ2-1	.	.	CASSQSSPDLNPYNEQFF	TGCGCCAGCAGCCAGAGCTCCCCCGACTTGAATCCCTACAATGAGCAGTTCTTC
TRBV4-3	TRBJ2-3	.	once	CASSQDSASATDTQYF	TGCGCCAGCAGCCAAGATTCGGCTAGCGCGACAGATACGCAGTATTTT
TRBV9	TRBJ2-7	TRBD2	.	CASSPGGLTYEQYF	TGTGCCAGCAGCCCCGGGGGGTTGACCTACGAGCAGTACTTC
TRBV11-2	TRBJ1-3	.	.	CASSLENTIYF	TGTGCCAGCAGCCTAGAAAACACCATATATTTT
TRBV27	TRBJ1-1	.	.	CASSSPRDGPFSFF	TGTGCCAGCAGCTCGCCCCGGGACGGTCCCTTCTCTTTCTTT
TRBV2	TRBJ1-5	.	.	CASMGQGPNQPQHF	TGTGCCAGCATGGGCCAGGGACCGAATCAGCCCCAGCATTTT
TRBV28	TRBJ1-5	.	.	CASSVDQPQHF	TGTGCCAGCAGTGTCGATCAGCCCCAGCATTTT
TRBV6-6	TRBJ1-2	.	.	CASSYSPAGFNYGYTF	TGTGCCAGCAGTTATTCCCCTGCAGGGTTTAACTATGGCTACACCTTC
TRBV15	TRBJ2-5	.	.	CATSRDMTRGVGETQYF	TGTGCCACCAGCAGAGATATGACCAGGGGTGTCGGGGAGACCCAGTACTTC
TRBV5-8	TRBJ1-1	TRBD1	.	CASPDRGLWGTEAFF	TGTGCCAGCCCCGACAGGGGGCTATGGGGCACTGAAGCTTTCTTT
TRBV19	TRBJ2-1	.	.	CASSTGGPSSYNEQFF	TGTGCCAGTAGTACCGGGGGGCCGAGCTCCTACAATGAGCAGTTCTTC
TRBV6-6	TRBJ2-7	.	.	CASSSRGGNEQYF	TGTGCCAGCAGTTCCCGAGGGGGGAACGAGCAGTACTTC
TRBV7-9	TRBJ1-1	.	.	CATEKGDVEAFF	TGTGCCACCGAAAAAGGGGACGTTGAAGCTTTCTTT
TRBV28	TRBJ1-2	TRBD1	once	CASSLDGQGTNYGYTF	TGTGCCAGCAGTTTAGACGGACAGGGAACTAACTATGGCTACACCTTC
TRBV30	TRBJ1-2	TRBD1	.	CAWSTGQGNYGYTF	TGTGCCTGGAGTACGGGACAGGGTAACTATGGCTACACCTTC
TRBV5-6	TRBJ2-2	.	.	CASSVMWGPGELFF	TGTGCCAGCAGCGTAATGTGGGGTCCTGGGGAGCTGTTTTTT
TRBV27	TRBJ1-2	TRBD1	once	CASSPGQGWVNYGYTF	TGTGCCAGCAGTCCCGGACAGGGGTGGGTTAACTATGGCTACACCTTC
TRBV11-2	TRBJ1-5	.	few	CASSLGAGQPQHF	TGTGCCAGCAGCTTAGGCGCGGGCCAGCCCCAGCATTTT
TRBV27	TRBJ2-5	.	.	CASSLYPAQETQYF	TGTGCCAGCAGTTTATATCCGGCCCAAGAGACCCAGTACTTC
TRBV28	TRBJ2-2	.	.	CASKWGNTGELFF	TGTGCCAGCAAATGGGGGAACACCGGGGAGCTGTTTTTT
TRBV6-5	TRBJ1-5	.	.	CASSYSMGTNQPQHF	TGTGCCAGCAGTTACTCGATGGGTACTAATCAGCCCCAGCATTTT
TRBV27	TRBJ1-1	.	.	CASSAQGNTEAFF	TGTGCCAGCAGTGCCCAGGGTAACACTGAAGCTTTCTTT
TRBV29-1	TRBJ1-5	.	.	CSAPSPPVVSQPQHF	TGCAGCGCCCCCTCTCCCCCGGTAGTAAGTCAGCCCCAGCATTTT
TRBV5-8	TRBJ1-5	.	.	CASSLVVLMFPNQPQHF	TGTGCCAGCAGCCTGGTGGTGTTGATGTTTCCCAATCAGCCCCAGCATTTT
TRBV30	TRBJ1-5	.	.	CAWSVAGQPQHF	TGTGCCTGGAGTGTCGCGGGACAGCCCCAGCATTTT
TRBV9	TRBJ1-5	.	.	CASSALENQPQHF	TGTGCCAGCAGCGCCTTGGAGAATCAGCCCCAGCATTTT
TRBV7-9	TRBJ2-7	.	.	CASSRSTNRDSYEQYF	TGTGCCAGCAGCAGATCAACCAACAGGGACTCCTACGAGCAGTACTTC